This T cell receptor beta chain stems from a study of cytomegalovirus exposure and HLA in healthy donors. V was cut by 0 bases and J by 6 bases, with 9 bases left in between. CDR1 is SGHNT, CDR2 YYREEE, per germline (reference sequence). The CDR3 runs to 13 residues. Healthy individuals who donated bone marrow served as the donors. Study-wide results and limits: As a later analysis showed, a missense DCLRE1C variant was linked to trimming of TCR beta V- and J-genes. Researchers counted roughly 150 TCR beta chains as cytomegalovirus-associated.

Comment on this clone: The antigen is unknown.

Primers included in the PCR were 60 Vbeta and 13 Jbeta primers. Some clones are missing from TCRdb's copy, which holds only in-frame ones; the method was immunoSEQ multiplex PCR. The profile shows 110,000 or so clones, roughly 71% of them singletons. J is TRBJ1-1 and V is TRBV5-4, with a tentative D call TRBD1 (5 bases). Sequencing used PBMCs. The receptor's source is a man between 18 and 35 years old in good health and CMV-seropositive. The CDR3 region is CASSLARVSEAFF. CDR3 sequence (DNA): TGTGCCAGCAGCTTGGCCAGGGTCTCTGAAGCTTTCTTT.